Listed below are T cell receptor beta chains from one sample, sequenced in a study of T cell repertoires in cytomegalovirus infection. The antigens these receptors bind are not known. TCRdb independently ran MiXCR on the reads; one entry per CDR3 protein. Of a few hundred thousand distinct CDR3 sequences in the sample, roughly 34% were seen once. The sequencing here drew on cultured PBMCs, taken from culture after CMV antigen stimulation. The receptors were gathered from a human donor in good health (CMV status not recorded). Some clones in this sample may be carry-over from other donors' samples. Both conserved end residues are part of each CDR3. A D gene is named only where the DNA matches it firmly. Clone size is stated in some rows and not others, as once, few, many or a class when expanded.

CDR3 protein	CDR3 DNA	D gene	clone size	J gene	V gene
CASSLRGARGELFF	TGTGCCAGCAGCTTACGGGGGGCTCGCGGGGAGCTGTTTTTT	.	.	TRBJ2-2	TRBV7-3
CASRGDGDNQPQHF	TGTGCCAGCAGGGGGGACGGCGATAATCAGCCCCAGCATTTT	.	few	TRBJ1-5	TRBV2
CSARDSLRGTDTQYF	TGCAGTGCTAGAGATTCCCTCAGGGGCACAGATACGCAGTATTTT	.	few	TRBJ2-3	TRBV20-1
CSVEGLAGGYGYTF	TGCAGCGTTGAAGGTCTGGCAGGGGGCTATGGCTACACCTTC	TRBD1	.	TRBJ1-2	TRBV29-1
CSARDPWQVNEQFF	TGCAGTGCTAGAGATCCATGGCAGGTCAATGAGCAGTTCTTC	.	.	TRBJ2-1	TRBV20-1
CASSLPRTGEFGTQYF	TGTGCCAGCAGCCTCCCAAGGACAGGGGAGTTTGGGACCCAGTACTTC	TRBD1	few	TRBJ2-5	TRBV7-2
CASSIDGGPNEKLFF	TGTGCCAGTAGTATCGACGGCGGACCTAATGAAAAACTGTTTTTT	.	.	TRBJ1-4	TRBV19
CASSPVDSLYNEQFF	TGTGCCAGTAGTCCCGTGGACAGCCTTTACAATGAGCAGTTCTTC	.	few	TRBJ2-1	TRBV19
CASSQQQGLGNTIYF	TGTGCCAGCAGCCAACAACAGGGTCTTGGAAACACCATATATTTT	.	.	TRBJ1-3	TRBV3-1
CASSYWGRRTDTQYF	TGTGCCAGCAGTTACTGGGGACGCCGCACAGATACGCAGTATTTT	.	few	TRBJ2-3	TRBV6-2/TRBV6-3
CASSDRYNTEAFF	TGTGCCAGCAGCGACAGGTACAACACTGAAGCTTTCTTT	.	few	TRBJ1-1	TRBV27
CAWSTGQPSNQPQHF	TGTGCCTGGAGCACAGGGCAGCCGAGCAATCAGCCCCAGCATTTT	.	.	TRBJ1-5	TRBV30
CASTPPRTSGRQSGETQYF	TGTGCCAGCACCCCACCCCGAACTAGCGGGAGACAGTCAGGAGAGACCCAGTACTTC	TRBD2	.	TRBJ2-5	TRBV7-9
CATSRGDRVNTEAFF	TGTGCCACCAGCAGAGGGGACAGGGTGAACACTGAAGCTTTCTTT	TRBD1	few	TRBJ1-1	TRBV15
CAISDITRSGANVLTF	TGTGCCATCAGTGACATAACAAGGTCTGGGGCCAACGTCCTGACTTTC	.	few	TRBJ2-6	TRBV10-3
CASSQSFGKAFF	TGTGCCAGCAGCCAATCGTTCGGCAAAGCTTTCTTT	.	once	TRBJ1-1	TRBV14
CASNDGQGFQPQHF	TGTGCCAGTAATGATGGACAGGGCTTTCAGCCCCAGCATTTT	TRBD1	few	TRBJ1-5	TRBV19
CASSFYVGMAGLIQETQYF	TGTGCCAGCAGTTTTTATGTGGGTATGGCGGGGCTAATTCAAGAGACCCAGTACTTC	.	few	TRBJ2-5	TRBV12-3/TRBV12-4
CASSSWGSNQPQHF	TGTGCCAGCAGTTCGTGGGGGAGCAATCAGCCCCAGCATTTT	.	.	TRBJ1-5	TRBV27
CASSLTEADTQYF	TGTGCCAGCAGCTTAACTGAGGCTGATACGCAGTATTTT	.	.	TRBJ2-3	TRBV7-9
CASSFYGSPYEQYF	TGTGCCAGCAGCTTTTACGGGAGTCCCTACGAGCAGTACTTC	.	.	TRBJ2-7	TRBV5-3
CATSDFREPGLAGDTQYF	TGTGCCACCAGTGATTTCCGTGAACCGGGACTAGCGGGAGATACGCAGTATTTT	TRBD2	.	TRBJ2-3	TRBV24-1
CASSQITVPSGDEKLFF	TGCGCCAGCAGCCAAATAACGGTCCCCTCGGGTGACGAAAAACTGTTTTTT	.	few	TRBJ1-4	TRBV4-1
CASSNGQGPREAFF	TGTGCCAGCAGCAATGGACAGGGGCCTCGGGAAGCTTTCTTT	TRBD1	many	TRBJ1-1	TRBV12-3/TRBV12-4
CASSLSGYGYTF	TGTGCCAGCAGCTTAAGCGGCTATGGCTACACCTTC	.	many	TRBJ1-2	TRBV7-2
CASSTGDRELREQYF	TGTGCCAGTTCAACGGGGGACAGGGAACTTCGCGAGCAGTACTTC	TRBD1	.	TRBJ2-7	TRBV6-6
CASNPGGNYGYTF	TGCGCCAGCAACCCGGGGGGAAACTATGGCTACACCTTC	.	few	TRBJ1-2	TRBV4-1
CASSSGWDGYEQYF	TGTGCCAGCAGCTCGGGCTGGGACGGCTACGAGCAGTACTTC	.	.	TRBJ2-7	TRBV7-3
CASGLGLRQGPYEQYF	TGTGCCAGCGGCTTAGGGTTGAGGCAGGGACCTTACGAGCAGTACTTC	.	.	TRBJ2-7	TRBV7-3
CASSSIFGQGKDGYTF	TGTGCCAGCAGTTCAATCTTCGGACAGGGAAAGGATGGCTACACCTTC	TRBD1	.	TRBJ1-2	TRBV28
CASSQGAGGITNEQFF	TGTGCCAGCAGTCAGGGTGCTGGCGGGATTACCAATGAGCAGTTCTTC	.	once	TRBJ2-1	TRBV27
CASSKTRTDTQYF	TGTGCCAGCAGTAAGACACGCACAGATACGCAGTATTTT	.	few	TRBJ2-3	TRBV28
CASRSGSGTNEQFF	TGTGCCAGCAGGAGCGGGAGTGGGACTAATGAGCAGTTCTTC	TRBD2	.	TRBJ2-1	TRBV12-3/TRBV12-4
CASSLGGFIEQFF	TGTGCCAGCAGCTTAGGAGGTTTCATTGAGCAGTTCTTC	.	few	TRBJ2-1	TRBV7-8
CASSPMQETQYF	TGTGCCAGCAGCCCCATGCAAGAGACCCAGTACTTC	.	.	TRBJ2-5	TRBV28
CASMGWTSGNNEQFF	TGTGCCAGCATGGGATGGACTAGCGGGAACAATGAGCAGTTCTTC	TRBD2	.	TRBJ2-1	TRBV6-6
CASSYLAGGGDEQFF	TGTGCCAGCAGTTACCTAGCGGGAGGTGGAGATGAGCAGTTCTTC	TRBD2	once	TRBJ2-1	TRBV6-2/TRBV6-3
CASGAQLAGVNEQFF	TGTGCCAGCGGGGCTCAACTAGCGGGAGTTAATGAGCAGTTCTTC	TRBD2	few	TRBJ2-1	TRBV2
CASSEGQGNPAKNIQYF	TGTGCCAGCAGTGAGGGACAGGGAAACCCTGCCAAAAACATTCAGTACTTC	TRBD1	.	TRBJ2-4	TRBV6-1
CASSSAQTSLTDTQYF	TGTGCCAGCAGCTCAGCCCAGACTAGCCTCACAGATACGCAGTATTTT	TRBD2	many	TRBJ2-3	TRBV7-2
CASSLTGLGGETQYF	TGTGCCAGCAGCTTAACCGGGCTGGGCGGAGAGACCCAGTACTTC	.	few	TRBJ2-5	TRBV7-3
CATSDLDRVENIQYF	TGTGCCACCAGTGATTTGGACAGGGTTGAAAACATTCAGTACTTC	TRBD1	.	TRBJ2-4	TRBV24-1
CASSLVGTQRGNEQFF	TGTGCCAGCAGCTTAGTAGGGACCCAGAGAGGCAATGAGCAGTTCTTC	.	few	TRBJ2-1	TRBV7-2
CASSSGTGGSNQPQHF	TGTGCCAGCAGCTCCGGGACAGGCGGAAGCAATCAGCCCCAGCATTTT	TRBD1	.	TRBJ1-5	TRBV7-6
CASSPDRARSTDTQYF	TGTGCCAGCAGCCCGGACAGGGCGAGGTCCACAGATACGCAGTATTTT	TRBD1	.	TRBJ2-3	TRBV28
CASSQGLLAEETQYF	TGTGCCAGCAGCCAAGGGCTACTAGCGGAAGAGACCCAGTACTTC	TRBD2	.	TRBJ2-5	TRBV4-2
CASSFGAEGDQYF	TGTGCCAGCAGCTTTGGTGCGGAGGGGGACCAGTACTTC	.	.	TRBJ2-5	TRBV7-2
CASSSRVSGAPETQYF	TGTGCCAGCAGTTCTCGGGTTAGCGGGGCCCCAGAGACCCAGTACTTC	TRBD2	.	TRBJ2-5	TRBV12-3/TRBV12-4
CASSSSTVAGYVDTQYF	TGTGCCAGCAGTTCCTCCACCGTAGCGGGATATGTAGATACGCAGTATTTT	TRBD2	.	TRBJ2-3	TRBV6-2/TRBV6-3
CASSRDHRSEQFF	TGTGCCAGCAGCCGGGACCATCGCAGTGAGCAGTTCTTC	.	few	TRBJ2-1	TRBV6-2/TRBV6-3
CATSRPGTSGTAYNEQFF	TGTGCCACCAGCAGACCAGGGACTAGCGGGACCGCCTACAATGAGCAGTTCTTC	TRBD2	.	TRBJ2-1	TRBV15